These T cell receptor beta chains were read from a single sample in a study of T cells in narcolepsy. Clones were sequenced by immunoSEQ multiplex PCR, and TCRdb holds only the in-frame ones, with some missing. Of 25,000 to 35,000 clones in the sample, over 75% are singletons; the top ten hold roughly 0.99%. Sequences were obtained from CD45RA- memory CD4+ T cells from PBMCs. Every receptor here comes from a human donor with narcolepsy. Both conserved end residues are trimmed from each CDR3. Only part of the rows carry a size: once, few, many, or a class if the clone is expanded.

J,size,V,CDR3
TRBJ2-2,-,TRBV7-9,ASSLISRGTGELF
TRBJ2-5,-,TRBV4-1,ASSQPQETQY
TRBJ1-1,-,TRBV5-1,ASRAGAESTEAF
TRBJ1-4,-,TRBV6-5,ASRRVGEKLF
TRBJ1-5,once,TRBV28,ASRGTGAQLGNQPQH
TRBJ1-2,few,TRBV6-5,ASRDPGGYGYT
TRBJ2-7,-,TRBV5-4,ASSSPGGGPNEQY
TRBJ2-2,-,TRBV28,ASRLTTGEGGELF
TRBJ2-5,-,TRBV5-4,ASSLPGLAVETQY
TRBJ1-6,-,TRBV27,ASKIGTEANSPLH
TRBJ2-1,-,TRBV5-8,ASRSWRGGYNEQF
TRBJ1-3,-,TRBV19,ASSPRGTSGNTIY
TRBJ2-1,-,TRBV5-1,ASSLSWDGSYNEQF
TRBJ1-1,once,TRBV5-5,ASSGGTQGTTEAF
TRBJ2-1,-,TRBV10-3,AISGGDRAYNEQF
TRBJ2-5,-,TRBV2,ASSRTEQETQY
TRBJ1-3,-,TRBV19,ATVRGASGNTIY
TRBJ2-4,few,TRBV15,ATSRGQGNIQY
TRBJ1-4,-,TRBV15,ATSRESVGYPNEKLF
TRBJ1-4,-,TRBV5-8,ASSLWAKGGAGEKLF
TRBJ1-5,-,TRBV6-6,ASSDRDLENQPQH
TRBJ1-6,-,TRBV10-3,AIKDAGDNSPLH
TRBJ1-2,-,TRBV19,ASKGDRTRNYGYT
TRBJ1-4,-,TRBV7-9,ASSSPVAPTNEKLF
TRBJ1-4,-,TRBV19,ASSTGTVNEKLF
TRBJ1-6,-,TRBV11-2,ASSLGGTSNSPLH
TRBJ2-6,-,TRBV5-4,ASSLGGIGANVLT
TRBJ2-7,-,TRBV5-1,ASSTEGTSPYEQY
TRBJ2-2,-,TRBV23-1,ASSRTGLDTGELF
TRBJ2-1,-,TRBV18,ASSPQERGGLNEQF
TRBJ2-5,-,TRBV16,ASSQDRVKTQY
TRBJ1-5,few,TRBV19,ASRPTDRANQPQH
TRBJ2-2,-,TRBV7-9,ASSLLAGAGELF